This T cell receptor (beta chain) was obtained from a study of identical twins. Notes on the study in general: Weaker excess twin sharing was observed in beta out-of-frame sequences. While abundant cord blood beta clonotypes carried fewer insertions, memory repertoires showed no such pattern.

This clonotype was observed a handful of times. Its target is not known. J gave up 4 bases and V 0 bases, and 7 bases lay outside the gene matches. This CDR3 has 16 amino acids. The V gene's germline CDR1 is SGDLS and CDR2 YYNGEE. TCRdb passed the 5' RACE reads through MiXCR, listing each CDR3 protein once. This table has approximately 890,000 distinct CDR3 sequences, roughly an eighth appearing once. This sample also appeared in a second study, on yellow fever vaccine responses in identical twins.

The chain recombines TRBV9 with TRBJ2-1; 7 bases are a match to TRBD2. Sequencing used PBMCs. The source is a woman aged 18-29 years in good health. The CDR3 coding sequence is TGTGCCAGCAGCGTAGCCTCCGGGGGGTTATACAATGAGCAGTTCTTC. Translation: CASSVASGGLYNEQFF.